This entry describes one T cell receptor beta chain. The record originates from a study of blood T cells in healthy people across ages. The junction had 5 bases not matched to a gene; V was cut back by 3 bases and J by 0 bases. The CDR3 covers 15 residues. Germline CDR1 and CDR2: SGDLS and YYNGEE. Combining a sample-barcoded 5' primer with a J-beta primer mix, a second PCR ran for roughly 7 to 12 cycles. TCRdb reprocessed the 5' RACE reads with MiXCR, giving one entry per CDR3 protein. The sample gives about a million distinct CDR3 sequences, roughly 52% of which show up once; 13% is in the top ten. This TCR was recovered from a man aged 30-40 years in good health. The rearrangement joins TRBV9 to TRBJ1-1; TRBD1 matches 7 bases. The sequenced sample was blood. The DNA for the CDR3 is TGTGCCAGCAGCGGACAGGGACGAATGAACACTGAAGCTTTCTTT. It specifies CASSGQGRMNTEAFF.